A selection of T cell receptor beta chains follows, all from one sample in a study of cytomegalovirus exposure and HLA in healthy donors. The method was immunoSEQ multiplex PCR; TCRdb's version includes in-frame clones alone and lacks a portion of them. The sample includes 95,000 to 150,000 clones, roughly four fifths of them seen just once. Source material: PBMCs. These receptors all stem from a middle-aged man in good health and CMV-seronegative. Both conserved end residues are part of each CDR3. A D gene is named only where the DNA matches it firmly. Rows give clone size only sometimes, using once, few, many, or a class for an expanded clone.

size	J	D	V	DNA	CDR3
-	TRBJ2-1	-	TRBV27	TGTGCCAGCAGTCCAGCCTCGGGGAAGACCTACAATGAGCAGTTCTTC	CASSPASGKTYNEQFF
-	TRBJ2-5	TRBD2	TRBV5-6	TGTGCCAGCAGCTTGCTGCGGGAGGCTCAAGAGACCCAGTACTTC	CASSLLREAQETQYF
once	TRBJ2-7	-	TRBV4-2	TGTGCCAGCAGCCAAGTTCCGGGGGACTGGAAGGACTTC	CASSQVPGDWKDF
few	TRBJ1-2	TRBD1	TRBV28	TGTGCCAGCAGCCCGGGGACAGGGGGCTATGGCTACACCTTC	CASSPGTGGYGYTF
-	TRBJ2-2	-	TRBV6-1	TGTGCCAGCATTATTTCCCAGGGCACCGGGGAGCTGTTTTTT	CASIISQGTGELFF
-	TRBJ2-2	TRBD1	TRBV11-3	TGTGCCAGCAGCTCAGGACAGGGGGTTAGAGGCACCGGGGAGCTGTTTTTT	CASSSGQGVRGTGELFF
-	TRBJ2-7	TRBD2	TRBV7-2	TGTGCCAGCTGGGAACTAGCGGGAGGGCCTTACGAGCAGTACTTC	CASWELAGGPYEQYF
-	TRBJ1-1	-	TRBV7-2	TGTGCCAGCAGCTTTACTTTGAACACTGAAGCTTTCTTT	CASSFTLNTEAFF
-	TRBJ1-2	-	TRBV7-9	TGTGCCAGCAGCTTAGAGACAGGCCTTGGCTACACCTTC	CASSLETGLGYTF
-	TRBJ2-3	-	TRBV5-6	TGTGCCAGCAGCTTGGGGCTGAGCACAGATACGCAGTATTTT	CASSLGLSTDTQYF
-	TRBJ1-3	TRBD1	TRBV29-1	TGCAGCGTTGGACACAGGGGTTTAGCTGGAAACACCATATATTTT	CSVGHRGLAGNTIYF
-	TRBJ2-4	-	TRBV28	TGTGCCAGCATAGGCTCAGGGCCCAACAAAAACATTCAGTACTTC	CASIGSGPNKNIQYF
-	TRBJ2-2	-	TRBV4-3	TGCGCCAGCAGCCAAGGACAGCCGAAGACAACGAACACCGGGGAGCTGTTTTTT	CASSQGQPKTTNTGELFF
-	TRBJ1-1	-	TRBV6-4	TGTGCCAGCAGTGACTCGAGCAGGATGAACACTGAAGCTTTCTTT	CASSDSSRMNTEAFF
once	TRBJ2-1	-	TRBV19	TGTGCCAGTAGTATGGACAGAAGCTCCTACAATGAGCAGTTCTTC	CASSMDRSSYNEQFF
-	TRBJ2-5	TRBD2	TRBV7-2	TGTGCCAGCAGCCTAGGACTAGCTGAAGAGACCCAGTACTTC	CASSLGLAEETQYF
-	TRBJ1-5	TRBD1	TRBV2	TGTGCCAGCAGTAACGGACAGGGGGCTTTTCAGCCCCAGCATTTT	CASSNGQGAFQPQHF
-	TRBJ2-7	-	TRBV5-5	TGTGCCAGCAGCTTGGGGCCGGGGTTAGCCTACGAGCAGTACTTC	CASSLGPGLAYEQYF
few	TRBJ1-2	TRBD1	TRBV15	TGTGCCACCAGCAGAGATCTGGGGACAGTTGGGAGAAACTATGGCTACACCTTC	CATSRDLGTVGRNYGYTF
-	TRBJ2-7	TRBD1	TRBV30	TGTGCCTGGGGACAGGGTGGCGAGCAGTACTTC	CAWGQGGEQYF
-	TRBJ2-1	TRBD1	TRBV4-3	TGCGCCAGCAGCCAAGATCGCGACAGGGTCTACAATGAGCAGTTCTTC	CASSQDRDRVYNEQFF
few	TRBJ2-6	-	TRBV27	TGTGCCAGCAGTGGTAGCCGAAACTCTGGGGCCAACGTCCTGACTTTC	CASSGSRNSGANVLTF
few	TRBJ2-7	TRBD1	TRBV7-6	TGTGCCAGCAGCCCGGGACAGGGAACCTACGAGCAGTACTTC	CASSPGQGTYEQYF
-	TRBJ1-1	-	TRBV11-2	TGTGCCAGCAGCTGGGGGGAGAACACTGAAGCTTTCTTT	CASSWGENTEAFF
-	TRBJ1-1	-	TRBV6-6	TGTGCCAGCAGTTACTCGGGGGGACGGATGAACACTGAAGCTTTCTTT	CASSYSGGRMNTEAFF
-	TRBJ1-5	-	TRBV15	TGTGCCACCAGCGACGGGATACAGGGTATCTATCAGCCCCAGCATTTT	CATSDGIQGIYQPQHF
-	TRBJ1-2	-	TRBV5-4	TGTGCCAGCAGACCACAGGGCAACTATGGCTACACCTTC	CASRPQGNYGYTF
-	TRBJ2-2	-	TRBV7-8	TGTGCCAGCACCTTAGTAAGGGGCACCGGGGAGCTGTTTTTT	CASTLVRGTGELFF
-	TRBJ1-4	-	TRBV5-6	TGTGCCAGCAGCGGACAGTATGAAAAACTGTTTTTT	CASSGQYEKLFF
-	TRBJ1-1	TRBD1	TRBV27	TGTGCCAGCAAAATCCAGACAGGGGCAGGCGACACTGAAGCTTTCTTT	CASKIQTGAGDTEAFF
once	TRBJ1-4	-	TRBV4-3	TGCGCCAGCAGTCGCGGCGTTGGGGCACCGGAAAAACTGTTTTTT	CASSRGVGAPEKLFF
-	TRBJ1-1	-	TRBV15	TGTGCCACCAGCAGGGTGACATTAAACAGGGTCGCAACTGAAGCTTTCTTT	CATSRVTLNRVATEAFF
-	TRBJ2-3	TRBD1	TRBV19	TGTGCCAGTAGCCAAAACCAGGGGGCTGGGACGCGGGGCACAGATACGCAGTATTTT	CASSQNQGAGTRGTDTQYF
-	TRBJ2-3	-	TRBV9	TGTGCCAGCAGCGTGTACGGTGTCAACCGAGATACGCAGTATTTT	CASSVYGVNRDTQYF
once	TRBJ1-1	-	TRBV6-6	TGTGCCAGCAGTTTTTCAGCTGAAGCTTTCTTT	CASSFSAEAFF
-	TRBJ2-3	TRBD1	TRBV6-5	TGTGCCAGCAGTCCGGGACAGGGCAGGAATACGCAGTATTTT	CASSPGQGRNTQYF
once	TRBJ1-2	TRBD1	TRBV18	TGTGCCAGCTCACCAGGGACAGAGAAACCTGGCTACACCTTC	CASSPGTEKPGYTF
-	TRBJ2-7	-	TRBV10-3	TGTGCCATCAGTGGCGTCGGGACTTCCTACGAGCAGTACTTC	CAISGVGTSYEQYF
few	TRBJ1-2	-	TRBV27	TGTGCCAGCAGCCGTAGGATCCTGGACAGTGGATTAACTATCGGCTACACCTTC	CASSRRILDSGLTIGYTF
-	TRBJ2-7	-	TRBV7-2	TGTGCCAGCAGCCTAAGCCCTAGTCAGTACGAGCAGTACTTC	CASSLSPSQYEQYF
-	TRBJ1-1	-	TRBV6-5	TGTGCCAGCAGTTTGCAGGGGCTTGGGAACACTGAAGCTTTCTTT	CASSLQGLGNTEAFF
-	TRBJ2-5	TRBD2	TRBV7-9	TGTGCCAGCAGCTTACTTAGCGGGTTCCAAGAGACCCAGTACTTC	CASSLLSGFQETQYF
few	TRBJ2-4	-	TRBV2	TGTGCCAGCAGCCCTGGGTCTAGCGCCCCCATTCAGTACTTC	CASSPGSSAPIQYF
-	TRBJ1-1	TRBD1	TRBV5-1	TGCGCCAGCGCTACCGGACAGGGGGACACTGAAGCTTTCTTT	CASATGQGDTEAFF
once	TRBJ2-7	-	TRBV7-2	TGTGCCAGCAGCTCCCCCCCAGGTACGGCCCTTAGCTCCTACGAGCAGTACTTC	CASSSPPGTALSSYEQYF
-	TRBJ1-1	TRBD1	TRBV11-2	TGTGCCAGCAGCTCTCTCTACAGGGGAGGTAGCACTGAAGCTTTCTTT	CASSSLYRGGSTEAFF
once	TRBJ2-2	TRBD1	TRBV7-2	TGTGCCAGCAGTACCCAGGGGGCCGGGGAGCTGTTTTTT	CASSTQGAGELFF
-	TRBJ2-4	TRBD1	TRBV2	TGTGCCAGCAGCTTGGACAGGGGTAACATTCAGTACTTC	CASSLDRGNIQYF
-	TRBJ2-1	TRBD1	TRBV4-3	TGCGCCAGCAGCCAAGAAGACAGGGCCGGGTACAATGAGCAGTTCTTC	CASSQEDRAGYNEQFF
-	TRBJ1-1	-	TRBV6-6	TGTGCCAGCAGTTACCGAGGGTTAACAGCTTTCTTT	CASSYRGLTAFF
-	TRBJ2-7	-	TRBV6-5	TGTGCCAGCAGTCGGACTCCTCAGGGGAAATACGAGCAGTACTTC	CASSRTPQGKYEQYF
-	TRBJ1-2	TRBD1	TRBV6-6	TGTGCCAGCAGCAACAGGGGGAGACATGGCTACACCTTC	CASSNRGRHGYTF
-	TRBJ2-2	TRBD2	TRBV5-4	TGTGCCAGCAGCTTGGCCCGGGACTACAACACCGGGGAGCTGTTTTTT	CASSLARDYNTGELFF
-	TRBJ1-5	-	TRBV28	TGTGCCAGCAGTTTTCGGAGTCAGCCCCAGCATTTT	CASSFRSQPQHF
-	TRBJ2-2	TRBD1	TRBV2	TGTGCCAGCAGTAATAACAGGGGGCCGAACACCGGGGAGCTGTTTTTT	CASSNNRGPNTGELFF
few	TRBJ2-2	-	TRBV7-2	TGTGCCAGCAGCTTAGGGTCCGCGGGATGGGACGGGGAGCTGTTTTTT	CASSLGSAGWDGELFF
-	TRBJ2-7	TRBD1	TRBV6-5	TGTGCCAGCAGTTGGACCGGGACAGGGACCGAGCAGTACTTC	CASSWTGTGTEQYF
-	TRBJ1-1	-	TRBV27	TGTGCCAGCAGTTTATTCAGGGGTGAGGGTGAAGCTTTCTTT	CASSLFRGEGEAFF
-	TRBJ2-1	TRBD2	TRBV27	TGTGCCAGCAGACTAGCGGGAAGCTCCTACAATGAGCAGTTCTTC	CASRLAGSSYNEQFF